This entry concerns a single T cell receptor (beta chain). This clonotype was counted between two and nine times. The clone's antigen remains unknown. Base-call qualities are not available, and no considerably larger clone is one nucleotide away. This entry is derived from a study of T cell repertoires in cytomegalovirus infection (dated 2019 in TCRdb). Context from the whole study: Recently identified HLA-C-restricted CMV epitopes, whose presentation resists viral immunomodulation, were targeted by peptide stimulations together with well-studied HLA-B-restricted epitopes. The HLA type of each donor mattered for the analysis, because public TCR beta signatures pointed to carriage of CMV infection along with the matching HLA type. What the research found in general, with its limitations: In both this cohort and an independent cohort of several hundred donors, the cumulative frequency of public TCR beta family members distinguished carriers of CMV infection plus the relevant HLA type. The ex vivo response was dominated by HLA-C-restricted CMV-specific TCR beta clonotypes, which also provided the single most frequent clonotype in two of eight donors.

The CDR3, cysteine through phenylalanine, is 17 amino acids long. Only the CDR3 portion is preserved as DNA: 51 bases, with reading frame beginning at the first base. CDR1 and CDR2 are read off the germline V gene as SGHTA and FQGNSA. V is pruned by 6 bases and J by 1 base, leaving 12 bases of the junction without a gene match. Sample treatment or condition, as interpreted from the label and publication: in vitro stimulation with specific CMV peptide epitopes to enrich CMV-specific T cells. The instrument was an Illumina HiSeq 1500. TCRdb reprocessing: public reads trimmed at Q25 with fastp, clones called with MiXCR, in-frame beta chains kept. Rows are combined by CDR3 protein, so each entry shows the most common genes and DNA. The sample yields about 570,000 distinct CDR3 sequences; 40% were counted once. Of the sample, around 48% is held by the ten largest clones.

This receptor was taken from a human donor in good health (CMV status not recorded). Some clones in this sample may be carry-over from other donors' samples. The starting material was cultured PBMCs, obtained from culture after CMV antigen stimulation. The receptor chain draws on TRBV7-2 and TRBJ2-1; TRBD2 aligns with 7 central bases. In nucleotide form, the sequence is TGTGCCAGCAGAAGACTAGCCCTGAAGACGTCCTACAATGAGCAGTTCTTC. Translated, this is CASRRLALKTSYNEQFF. Here the CDR3 is joined to the reference TRBV7-2 and TRBJ2-1 genes, and the full variable domain is: GAGVSQSPSNKVTEKGKDVELRCDPISGHTALYWYRQSLGQGLEFLIYFQGNSAPDKSGLPSDRFSAERTGGSVSTLTIQRTQQEDSAVYLCASRRLALKTSYNEQFFGPGTRLTVL.